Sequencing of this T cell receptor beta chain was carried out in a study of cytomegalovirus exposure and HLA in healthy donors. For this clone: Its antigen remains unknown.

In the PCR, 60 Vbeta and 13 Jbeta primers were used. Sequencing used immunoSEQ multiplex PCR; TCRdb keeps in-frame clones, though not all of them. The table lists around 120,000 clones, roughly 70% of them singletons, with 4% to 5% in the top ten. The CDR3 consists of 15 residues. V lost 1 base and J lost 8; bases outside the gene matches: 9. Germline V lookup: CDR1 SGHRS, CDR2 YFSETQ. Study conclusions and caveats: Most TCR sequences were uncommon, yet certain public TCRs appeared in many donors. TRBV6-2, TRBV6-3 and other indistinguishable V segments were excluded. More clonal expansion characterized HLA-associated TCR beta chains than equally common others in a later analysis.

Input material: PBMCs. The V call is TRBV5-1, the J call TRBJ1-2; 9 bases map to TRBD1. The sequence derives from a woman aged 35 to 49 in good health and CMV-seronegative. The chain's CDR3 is CASSLFPGQGEGYTF. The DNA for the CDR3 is TGCGCCAGCAGCTTGTTTCCGGGACAGGGCGAGGGCTACACCTTC.